These T cell receptor beta chains were read from a single sample in a study of naive and memory T cell subsets. One entry per CDR3 protein, called by TCRdb with MiXCR from the UMI-ligation and nested PCR reads. The sample lists 70,000 to 95,000 distinct CDR3 sequences, 7% occurring once. The sample was central memory CD4+ T cells from blood. The receptors derive from a human donor in good health. CDR3s include the opening cysteine and the closing phenylalanine or tryptophan. D genes are given only for firm matches. Clone size is given for some rows only: seen once, a few or many times, or a class if the clone is expanded.

size	J	D	V	DNA	CDR3
many	TRBJ1-1	-	TRBV5-1	TGCGCCAGCAAGAGGGGTTTGGGCGGGAACACTGAAGCTTTCTTT	CASKRGLGGNTEAFF
few	TRBJ2-1	TRBD2	TRBV24-1	TGTGCCACCAGTGGTGCCCCGGGACTAGCGCCAAATGAGCAGTTCTTC	CATSGAPGLAPNEQFF
many	TRBJ1-3	-	TRBV3-1	TGTGCCAGCAGCCCTAATAGAAACACCATATATTTT	CASSPNRNTIYF
few	TRBJ2-7	-	TRBV5-6	TGTGCCAGCAGCTTGGAGCGACATGGGAGGCCCTACGAGCAGTACTTC	CASSLERHGRPYEQYF
many	TRBJ2-1	TRBD2	TRBV18	TGTGCCAGCTCACCAAGCGGGGGGGCGAAGGATGAGCAGTTCTTC	CASSPSGGAKDEQFF
many	TRBJ1-2	TRBD1	TRBV27	TGTGCCAGCAGTTGGGGGACAGGGGGCATAAGCTATGGCTACACCTTC	CASSWGTGGISYGYTF
-	TRBJ2-7	TRBD2	TRBV12-3/TRBV12-4	TGTGCCAGCAGTCCTCTAGCGGGGGGGACCAAGCAGTACTTC	CASSPLAGGTKQYF
few	TRBJ1-3	-	TRBV28	TGTGCCAGCAGTTCGCCGGACATATCCTCTGGAAACACCATATATTTT	CASSSPDISSGNTIYF
few	TRBJ1-1	TRBD1	TRBV10-3	TGTGCCATCAGTGGGACAGGGGTAAGGACTGAAGCTTTCTTT	CAISGTGVRTEAFF
few	TRBJ2-7	-	TRBV5-5	TGTGCCAGCAGCTTGACTTCCTGGGAGCAGTACTTC	CASSLTSWEQYF
-	TRBJ1-6	-	TRBV4-3	TGCGCCAGCAGCCAAGAGGCATATTCACCCCTCCACTTT	CASSQEAYSPLHF
many	TRBJ1-6	-	TRBV12-3/TRBV12-4	TGTGCCAGCACCACTGAGGCAGGGGCAAGTTCACCCCTCCACTTT	CASTTEAGASSPLHF
few	TRBJ1-2	TRBD1	TRBV5-6	TGTGCCAGCAGGGAGGCAGGGGGCGTGGACTATGGCTACACCTTC	CASREAGGVDYGYTF
few	TRBJ2-7	-	TRBV9	TGTGCCAGCAGCGTAGGAAACCGCCTCTCAGGGGACGAGCAGTACTTC	CASSVGNRLSGDEQYF
few	TRBJ2-3	-	TRBV6-5	TGTGCCAGCAGCCGGTCTTTCAACAGGGCCCGCACAGATACGCAGTATTTT	CASSRSFNRARTDTQYF
many	TRBJ2-4	-	TRBV28	TGTGCCAGCAGTTTGTCCAGCCTAGCCAAAAACATTCAGTACTTC	CASSLSSLAKNIQYF
many	TRBJ2-5	TRBD2	TRBV20-1	TGCAGTGCTAGAGATCGGGGGGGGAAGTACCAAGAGACCCAGTACTTC	CSARDRGGKYQETQYF
few	TRBJ2-7	-	TRBV4-3	TGCGCCAGCAGCCAAGACTGGAGGGTCTCGAGGGAGCAGTACTTC	CASSQDWRVSREQYF
many	TRBJ2-1	-	TRBV6-4	TGTGCCAGCAATGGGGGCCACAATGAGCAGTTCTTC	CASNGGHNEQFF
many	TRBJ2-4	-	TRBV11-2	TGTGCCAGCAGACCGTCTTGGGGGGGCGCGAACATTCAGTACTTC	CASRPSWGGANIQYF
-	TRBJ2-3	TRBD2	TRBV5-4	TGTGCCAGCAGCTTGCAAGCGGGAGGGGTAGATACGCAGTATTTT	CASSLQAGGVDTQYF
many	TRBJ1-6	TRBD1	TRBV27	TGTGCCAGCAGTCCTTTGGACAGGGATAATTCACCCCTCCACTTT	CASSPLDRDNSPLHF
few	TRBJ2-4	TRBD2	TRBV3-1	TGTGCCAGCAGCCAAGGGGGGGGTACCCAAAACATTCAGTACTTC	CASSQGGGTQNIQYF
few	TRBJ1-4	-	TRBV7-8	TGTGCCAGCAGCTCAACACTACAGGGACACATTGAAAAACTGTTTTTT	CASSSTLQGHIEKLFF
-	TRBJ2-3	TRBD2	TRBV5-1	TGCGCCAGCAGCGTAGTAGCGGGGGTTGGCACAGATACGCAGTATTTT	CASSVVAGVGTDTQYF
few	TRBJ2-2	-	TRBV5-4	TGTGCCAGCAGGCCCCCGGGGGCAACCACCGGGGAGCTGTTTTTT	CASRPPGATTGELFF
few	TRBJ2-1	TRBD2	TRBV7-2	TGTGCCAGCAGCCTACACCGGACTAGCGGGAGGACCTCAACCTACAATGAGCAGTTCTTC	CASSLHRTSGRTSTYNEQFF
many	TRBJ1-6	TRBD1	TRBV28	TGTGCCAGCAGTTTCCCCCAGGGGGCGCTTAATTCACCCCTCCACTTT	CASSFPQGALNSPLHF
many	TRBJ1-5	TRBD1	TRBV12-3/TRBV12-4	TGTGCCAGCAGTTTCAGGACAGGAAGCAATCAGCCCCAGCATTTT	CASSFRTGSNQPQHF
few	TRBJ2-4	-	TRBV13	TGTGCCAGCAGTAAGGGACGAGCCCTCGTGGACATTCAGTACTTC	CASSKGRALVDIQYF
many	TRBJ1-1	-	TRBV6-2/TRBV6-3	TGTGCCAGCAATGATTACGAGAGAACTGAAGCTTTCTTT	CASNDYERTEAFF
many	TRBJ2-3	-	TRBV14	TGTGCCAGCAGCCAAGGAGAGGGACTCGCCCGCACAGATACGCAGTATTTT	CASSQGEGLARTDTQYF
many	TRBJ1-6	-	TRBV29-1	TGCAGCGGGGCCTGGGAGAAGGCCCTCCACTTT	CSGAWEKALHF
-	TRBJ2-1	TRBD2	TRBV5-5	TGTGCCAGCAGCTTAATTAGGACTAGCGGACACAATGAGCAGTTCTTC	CASSLIRTSGHNEQFF
-	TRBJ2-4	TRBD2	TRBV11-3	TGTGCCAGCAGCTTTAGCGGGATAGCCAAAAACATTCAGTACTTC	CASSFSGIAKNIQYF